The TCR beta chain described here comes from a study of human thymus T cells. Points on this clone: Its antigen is not known.

Study findings and constraints: Thymic and blood repertoires appeared to show biased V and J gene usage. There were highly overlapping thymic repertoires among unrelated individuals, as related research reported.

Clones were sequenced by immunoSEQ multiplex PCR, and TCRdb holds only the in-frame ones, with some missing. This sample has 78,000 or so clones, with approximately 96% found just once. Thymus specimens were resections from corrective heart surgery. The sample consisted of thymus tissue. This clonotype was sampled from a boy under three years old with a congenital heart defect but otherwise immunologically healthy.

The CDR3 sequence: CASSYLSRGRSEAFF. The DNA for the CDR3 is TGTGCCAGCAGTTACCTCTCCAGGGGGAGGTCTGAAGCTTTCTTT. The V gene is TRBV6-5, the J gene TRBJ1-1; 7 nucleotides align to TRBD1. Per the germline V gene, CDR1 is MNHEY and CDR2 is SVGAGI. J was trimmed by 6 bases and V by 2 bases; bases with no gene match: 9. This CDR3 has 15 residues.